Shown below are 26 T cell receptor beta chains from a single sample sequenced in a study of identifying expanded T cells in peripheral blood. Using immunoSEQ multiplex PCR, the repertoire was profiled, and TCRdb retains in-frame clones only, with some absent. The repertoire holds some 77,000 clones, with more than 70% as singletons. The sequenced sample was blood. The receptors here all came from a person between 18 and 75 years old in good health.

V is TRBV6-1 and J is TRBJ1-4; perhaps TRBD1 as D (5 bases). The CDR3 sequence is 16 residues long. Germline CDR1 is MNHNS and CDR2 is SASEGT. V lost 2 bases, J lost 3 bases, and 13 bases lay in between. The CDR3 DNA sequence: TGTGCCAGCAGTGAAAAGGGGTTTGGATCTAATGAAAAACTGTTTTTT. It is translated as CASSEKGFGSNEKLFF.

This chain connects TRBV7-9 to TRBJ1-4; 8 nucleotides agree with TRBD1. The CDR3 covers 15 residues. V lost 2 bases and J lost 2; bases outside the gene matches: 1. Germline CDR1 is SEHNR and CDR2 is FQNEAQ (reference sequence). The CDR3 is CASSLSGGTNEKLFF. Here the CDR3 DNA reads TGTGCCAGCAGCTTATCAGGGGGCACTAATGAAAAACTGTTTTTT.

The V and J genes are TRBV27 and TRBJ1-6; 9 nucleotides match TRBD1. Germline V gene sequence: CDR1 MNHEY, CDR2 SMNVEV (reference sequence). The junction had 17 bases not matched to a gene; V was cut back by 5 bases and J by 9 bases. This CDR3 is 18 amino acids long. The DNA for the CDR3 is TGTGCCAGCAGTCGGGTATTAACAGGGGGCGCGGTGGGTTCACCCCTCCACTTT. Translation: CASSRVLTGGAVGSPLHF.

This clone was detected many times. The V gene is TRBV6-1, the J gene TRBJ2-5, with 10 bases aligning to TRBD2. The CDR3 length is 15 residues. Germline CDR1 and CDR2: MNHNS and SASEGT. V dropped 2 bases and J dropped 5; count of bases not matched to a gene: 5. Written as DNA, the CDR3 is TGTGCCAGCAGTGAAAAGGGTAGCGGGGGGGAGACCCAGTACTTC. Its protein product is CASSEKGSGGETQYF.

V and J are TRBV2 and TRBJ2-1; D may be TRBD2 (5 bases). V was pared by 5 bases and J by 15 bases, with 11 bases between. The CDR3 has 10 amino acids. The germline CDR1 and CDR2 sequences are SNHLY and FYNNEI. The CDR3 sequence is CASSYGKRFF. The CDR3 DNA reads as TGTGCCAGCAGTTACGGGAAAAGGTTCTTC.

The genes are TRBV19 and TRBJ1-5; D not certain. Trimming shortened V by 2 bases and J by 7 bases, and 15 bases separated the two germline ends. The CDR3 sequence is 15 residues long. Germline V gives CDR1 LNHDA, CDR2 SQIVND (reference sequence). CDR3 in DNA: TGTGCCAGTAGTATACTGCTACAACCACAACAGCCCCAGCATTTT. The encoded protein is CASSILLQPQQPQHF. The whole variable domain, filled in from reference TRBV19 and TRBJ1-5, reads DGGITQSPKYLFRKEGQNVTLSCEQNLNHDAMYWYRQDPGQGLRLIYYSQIVNDFQKGDIAEGYSVSREKKESFPLTVTSAQKNPTAFYLCASSILLQPQQPQHFGDGTRLSIL.

The chain carries TRBV7-2 and TRBJ2-3, with 7 bases that match TRBD2. The germline CDR1 and CDR2 sequences are SGHTA and FQGNSA. The CDR3 is made up of 15 amino acids. V lost 5 bases, J lost 2 bases, and 7 bases stayed unmatched. CDR3 in amino acids: CASSAQTSLTDTQYF. The CDR3 DNA sequence: TGTGCCAGCAGCGCCCAGACTAGCCTCACAGATACGCAGTATTTT.

The chain joins TRBV4-2 to TRBJ2-5; 8 bases map to TRBD1. The CDR3 length is 14 residues. CDR1 and CDR2 (germline): LGHNA, YNFKEQ. The junction had 8 bases not matched to a gene; V was cut back by 6 bases and J by 5 bases. In DNA form, the CDR3 reads TGTGCCAGCAGACCAGACAGGGGAACCGAGACCCAGTACTTC. It codes for CASRPDRGTETQYF.

The chain joins TRBV4-2 to TRBJ1-1; 7 bases are shared with TRBD1. Germline V gene lookup returns CDR1 LGHNA and CDR2 YNFKEQ. The CDR3 covers 15 residues. Trimming cost V 4 bases and J 4 bases; bases outside gene matches: 9. The CDR3 bases are TGTGCCAGCAGCCCTTCAGGGGGACTAGCCACTGAAGCTTTCTTT. Protein: CASSPSGGLATEAFF.

This sequence joins TRBV5-1 and TRBJ1-1; 9 bases are a match to TRBD1. The germline CDR1 and CDR2 sequences are SGHRS and YFSETQ. This CDR3 has 16 amino acids. V was clipped by 2 bases and J by 2 bases; unmatched bases: 7. Written as DNA, the CDR3 is TGCGCCAGCAGCTTTGGGACAGGGCGGTCTAACACTGAAGCTTTCTTT. This encodes CASSFGTGRSNTEAFF.

J is TRBJ2-1 and V is TRBV9, with TRBD1 as a possible D gene (5 bases). This CDR3 is 15 amino acids long. The germline gives CDR1 SGDLS, CDR2 YYNGEE. Between the trimmed V and J ends, which lost 4 bases and 7 bases, there was a span of 18 bases. CDR3 nucleotides: TGTGCCAGCAGCTCTGGGGCAAGCTGGGAAAATGAGCAGTTCTTC. It is translated as CASSSGASWENEQFF.

The chain couples TRBV7-9 to TRBJ2-1, with D perhaps assigned TRBD1 or TRBD2 (5 bases each). Germline CDR1 reads SEHNR; CDR2 reads FQNEAQ (reference sequence). The CDR3 extends over 18 amino acids. Trimming pared 5 bases from V and 6 bases from J, leaving 26 bases between. CDR3 protein: CASSESPRRGPATNEQFF. For the CDR3, the DNA is TGTGCCAGCAGCGAAAGCCCTCGTCGGGGACCCGCAACCAATGAGCAGTTCTTC.

The V and J genes are TRBV21-1 and TRBJ2-7. TRBV21-1 is classified as a pseudogene. This CDR3 comprises 15 residues. The DNA for the CDR3 is TGTGGGGACCTAGTGGGGGGCACCGAGTCCGACGAGCAGTACTTC. It translates to CGDLVGGTESDEQYF.

The gene calls are TRBV6-5 and TRBJ2-2; D remains ambiguous. Trimming cost V 0 bases and J 4 bases, with 3 bases left between them. CDR1 is MNHEY and CDR2 is SVGAGI in the germline V gene. The CDR3 length is 13 residues. The CDR3 nucleotides read TGTGCCAGCAGTTACTCGACCACCGGGGAGCTGTTTTTT. The encoded protein is CASSYSTTGELFF.

The chain combines TRBV7-9 with TRBJ2-1; 8 bases fit TRBD2. Germline lookup yields CDR1 SEHNR and CDR2 FQNEAQ (reference sequence). The CDR3 has 16 residues. The V segment lost 3 bases and the J segment 6 bases; nucleotides outside the gene matches: 10. The CDR3 spells CASSFFPGLEVNEQFF. Written as DNA, the CDR3 is TGTGCCAGCAGCTTCTTCCCGGGACTAGAAGTCAATGAGCAGTTCTTC.

The V gene is TRBV5-6, the J gene TRBJ1-2; TRBD1 agrees at 7 bases. The junction had 8 bases not matched to a gene; V was cut back by 8 bases and J by 1 base. In germline, CDR1 is SGHDT, CDR2 YYEEEE. The CDR3 has 14 residues. CDR3 in DNA: TGTGCCAGTCGGAGGAGGGGGCTTAACTATGGCTACACCTTC. This sequence encodes CASRRRGLNYGYTF.

This clone was detected only once. V gene TRBV19 combines with J gene TRBJ2-5, with D perhaps given as TRBD1 or TRBD2 (7 bases each). Germline lookup yields CDR1 LNHDA and CDR2 SQIVND (reference sequence). The ends were cut back, 5 bases at V and 0 bases at J, with 19 bases in the middle. The CDR3 totals 17 residues. CDR3: CASSVAWAGGDQETQYF. CDR3 DNA: TGTGCCAGTAGTGTAGCATGGGCAGGGGGGGACCAAGAGACCCAGTACTTC.

The rearrangement links TRBV7-8 to TRBJ1-5; D uncertain. Trimming removed 2 bases from V and 2 bases from J, with 10 bases in between. Per the germline V gene, CDR1 is SGHVS and CDR2 is FQNEAQ. The CDR3 extends over 15 amino acids. The DNA of the CDR3 is TGTGCCAGCAGCTTACTTACGTTCCGCAATCAGCCCCAGCATTTT. Protein sequence: CASSLLTFRNQPQHF.

The count of this clone is one. The CDR3 region is CASSQDALRQMNTEAFF. DNA for the CDR3: TGCGCCAGCAGCCAAGATGCCCTGCGGCAGATGAACACTGAAGCTTTCTTT. The chain joins TRBV4-3 to TRBJ1-1; D not resolved. The CDR3 extends over 17 amino acids. The germline V and J ends were trimmed by 0 bases and 0 bases, with 14 bases remaining between them. Germline CDR1 is LGHNA and CDR2 is YSLEER.

The J gene is TRBJ2-5, the V gene TRBV6-1; D is uncertain. Germline V gives CDR1 MNHNS, CDR2 SASEGT. Trimming took off 7 bases at V and 5 bases at J, with 17 bases between the two ends. The CDR3 sequence is 14 residues long. CDR3 bases: TGTGCCAGCAACCCATTTAGGGCCCCGGAGACCCAGTACTTC. This gives the protein CASNPFRAPETQYF.

J is TRBJ1-4 and V is TRBV19; unclear D gene. Per germline, CDR1 LNHDA and CDR2 SQIVND (reference sequence). V lost 6 bases and J lost 0, with 8 bases in between. The CDR3 has 14 residues. CDR3: CASRGGTTNEKLFF. The CDR3 bases are TGTGCCAGTAGGGGAGGGACAACTAATGAAAAACTGTTTTTT.

The rearrangement uses TRBV16 and TRBJ1-2; 7 bases map to TRBD1. CDR3 length equals 16 residues. The junction had 13 bases not matched to a gene; V was cut back by 2 bases and J by 7 bases. CDR1 and CDR2 (germline): KGHSY, FQNENV. CDR3 protein: CASSQRAGGLLSGYTF. CDR3 sequence (DNA): TGTGCCAGCAGCCAAAGGGCAGGGGGGCTCTTGAGTGGCTACACCTTC. The full variable domain, completed using reference TRBV16 and TRBJ1-2, is GEEVAQTPKHLVRGEGQKAKLYCAPIKGHSYVFWYQQVLKNEFKFLISFQNENVFDETGMPKERFSAKCLPNSPCSLEIQATKLEDSAVYFCASSQRAGGLLSGYTFGSGTRLTVV.

The genes are TRBV4-1 and TRBJ2-7; D possibly uses TRBD1 or TRBD2 (6 bases each). Per the germline V gene, CDR1 is MGHRA and CDR2 is YSYEKL. The CDR3 spans 19 residues. The V end lost 0 bases, the J end lost 3 bases, and 24 bases lay between the germline ends. CDR3 DNA: TGCGCCAGCAGCCAAGAAGGCTTTCGTGGGGGGCGAACCCACTACGAGCAGTACTTC. It yields the protein CASSQEGFRGGRTHYEQYF.

J is TRBJ1-1 and V is TRBV2, with 7 bases fitting TRBD1. V lost 5 bases, J lost 4 bases, and 7 bases stayed unmatched. Germline V gives CDR1 SNHLY, CDR2 FYNNEI. This CDR3 region has 14 residues. The CDR3 is CASSPDQGVTEAFF. CDR3 in DNA: TGTGCCAGCAGTCCGGACCAGGGGGTCACTGAAGCTTTCTTT.

This clone was counted a single time. This chain joins TRBV7-8 and TRBJ2-5; 9 positions agree with TRBD1. The length of the CDR3 is 14 residues. Germline V gene lookup returns CDR1 SGHVS and CDR2 FQNEAQ. V was pared by 6 bases and J by 3 bases, with 5 bases of the junction left unmatched. The CDR3: CASRRWDREETQYF. The CDR3 nucleotides read TGTGCCAGCAGGAGATGGGACAGGGAAGAGACCCAGTACTTC.

The chain is built from TRBV9 and TRBJ2-2; D ambiguous. V shed 0 bases and J shed 4 bases, with 7 bases lying between them. Per the germline V gene, CDR1 is SGDLS and CDR2 is YYNGEE. The CDR3 is made up of 14 amino acids. The CDR3 region has the DNA TGTGCCAGCAGCGTAGGGCCTGGCACCGGGGAGCTGTTTTTT. It yields the protein CASSVGPGTGELFF.